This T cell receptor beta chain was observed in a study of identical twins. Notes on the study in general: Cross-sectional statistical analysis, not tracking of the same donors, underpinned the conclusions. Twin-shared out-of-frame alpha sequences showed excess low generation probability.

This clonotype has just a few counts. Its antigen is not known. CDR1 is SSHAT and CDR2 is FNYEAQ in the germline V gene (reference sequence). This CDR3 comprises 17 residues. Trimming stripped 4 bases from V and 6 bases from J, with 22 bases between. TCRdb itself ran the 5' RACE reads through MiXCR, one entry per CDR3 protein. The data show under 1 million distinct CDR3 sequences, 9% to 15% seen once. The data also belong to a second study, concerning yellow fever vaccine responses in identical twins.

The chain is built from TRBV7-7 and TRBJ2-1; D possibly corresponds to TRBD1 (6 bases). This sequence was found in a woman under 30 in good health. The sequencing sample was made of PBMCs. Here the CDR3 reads CASSSYFSGETTNEQFF. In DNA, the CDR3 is TGTGCCAGCAGCTCTTACTTTTCAGGGGAAACTACCAATGAGCAGTTCTTC.